This section outlines one T cell receptor beta chain sequence together with its context. This sample also contains other DNA sequences that code for the same CDR3. These data belong to a study of beta chain features in type 1 diabetes. The whole isolated RNA underwent reverse transcription, so sequencing captured expressed TCRB transcripts. Profiled with immunoSEQ multiplex PCR; TCRdb holds only in-frame clones, not every one. The data show more than 350,000 clones, over 10% seen once. The CDR3 is 12 residues long. Trimming stripped 4 bases from V and 0 bases from J, with 5 bases between. Germline V gene sequence: CDR1 SQVTM, CDR2 ANQGSEA.

Sequencing was done on a sample of naive CD4+ T cells from blood. The J gene is TRBJ2-3, the V gene TRBV29-1; no clear D gene. The TCR originated in a woman between 18 and 30 years old in good health. The CDR3 loop reads CSVVSSTDTQYF. CDR3 bases: TGCAGCGTTGTCAGTAGCACAGATACGCAGTATTTT.